The T cell receptor beta chain described here comes from a study of blood T cell repertoires in COVID-19. CDR3 length: 14 residues. Trimming stripped 3 bases from V and 2 bases from J, with 11 bases between. Germline lookup yields CDR1 MNHEY and CDR2 SVGAGI. All recovered Cohort 3 donors got two negative PCRs, got clearance, or saw symptom resolution. Under the authors' procedure: Quantification of nucleated cells was approximated via reference gene primer amplification. The repertoire was sequenced with immunoSEQ multiplex PCR; TCRdb's copy has only in-frame clones and lacks some. V and J calls and clone size are those listed in that table; D and trimming were worked out from the DNA. The sample contains roughly 290,000 clones, approximately 85% of which appear only once.

The gene calls are TRBV6-5 and TRBJ2-7; TRBD2 might be the D (5 bases). The TCR originated in a woman aged 25 to 39 who had recovered from COVID-19. The sequenced sample consisted of PBMCs or T cells enriched from blood (not recorded which). The CDR3 sequence: CASSYPGNTYEQYF. Here the CDR3 DNA reads TGTGCCAGCAGTTATCCCGGGAACACCTACGAGCAGTACTTC.